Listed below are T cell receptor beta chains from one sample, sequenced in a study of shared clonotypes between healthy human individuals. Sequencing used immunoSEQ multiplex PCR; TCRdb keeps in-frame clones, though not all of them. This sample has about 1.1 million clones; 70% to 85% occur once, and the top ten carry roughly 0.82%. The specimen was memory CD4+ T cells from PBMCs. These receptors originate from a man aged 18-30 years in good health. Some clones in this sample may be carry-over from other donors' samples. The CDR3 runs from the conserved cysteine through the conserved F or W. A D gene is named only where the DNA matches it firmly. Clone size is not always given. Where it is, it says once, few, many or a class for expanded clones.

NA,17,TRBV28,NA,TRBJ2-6,CASGSIGQSSGANVLTF,TGTGCCAGCGGCTCTATTGGACAGTCCTCTGGGGCCAACGTCCTGACTTTC
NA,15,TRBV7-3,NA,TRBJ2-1,CASSLRSQGYNEQFF,TGTGCCAGCAGCTTACGCTCTCAGGGGTACAATGAGCAGTTCTTC
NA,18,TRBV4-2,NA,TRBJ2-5,CASSQREGAGRVAETQYF,TGTGCCAGCAGCCAACGAGAAGGAGCCGGGAGAGTGGCTGAGACCCAGTACTTC
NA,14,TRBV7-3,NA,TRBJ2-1,CASSPGSAVNEQFF,TGTGCCAGCAGCCCCGGGTCAGCGGTGAATGAGCAGTTCTTC
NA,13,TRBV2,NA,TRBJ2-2,CASNFGGVGELFF,TGTGCCAGCAATTTCGGGGGCGTGGGGGAGCTGTTTTTT
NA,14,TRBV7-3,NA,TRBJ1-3,CASRPDSTGNTIYF,TGTGCCAGCAGGCCGGACTCGACTGGAAACACCATATATTTT
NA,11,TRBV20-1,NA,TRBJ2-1,CSAFRGNEQFF,TGCAGTGCCTTTAGAGGAAATGAGCAGTTCTTC
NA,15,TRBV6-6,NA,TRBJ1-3,CASATGANSGNTIYF,TGTGCCAGCGCAACCGGGGCAAACTCTGGAAACACCATATATTTT
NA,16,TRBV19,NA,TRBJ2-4,CASSSKQGGPKNIQYF,TGTGCCAGTAGTTCCAAACAGGGAGGGCCCAAAAACATTCAGTACTTC
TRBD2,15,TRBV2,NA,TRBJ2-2,CASKLAGDVTGELFF,TGTGCCAGCAAACTGGCGGGAGACGTCACCGGGGAGCTGTTTTTT
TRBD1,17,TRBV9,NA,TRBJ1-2,CASSVATAGQGNYGYTF,TGTGCCAGCAGCGTAGCTACCGCGGGACAGGGTAACTATGGCTACACCTTC
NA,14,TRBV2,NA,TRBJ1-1,CASRKGEATPEAFF,TGTGCCAGCAGAAAGGGGGAGGCGACGCCTGAAGCTTTCTTT
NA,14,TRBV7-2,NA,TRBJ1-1,CASSLVGGDTEAFF,TGTGCCAGCAGCTTAGTAGGGGGAGATACTGAAGCTTTCTTT
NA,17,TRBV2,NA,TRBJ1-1,CASSEAPPSILNTEAFF,TGTGCCAGCAGTGAAGCCCCCCCGTCGATTTTGAACACTGAAGCTTTCTTT
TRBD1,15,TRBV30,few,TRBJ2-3,CAWSGGTGGGDTQYF,TGTGCCTGGAGTGGAGGGACAGGGGGAGGAGATACGCAGTATTTT
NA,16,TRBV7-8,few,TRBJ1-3,CASRPRDSEAGNTIYF,TGTGCCAGCAGGCCAAGGGATTCCGAGGCTGGAAACACCATATATTTT
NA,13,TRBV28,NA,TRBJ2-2,CASSFYNTGELFF,TGTGCCAGCAGTTTCTACAACACCGGGGAGCTGTTTTTT
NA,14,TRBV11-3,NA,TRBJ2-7,CASSLSHGTGEQYF,TGTGCCAGCAGCTTAAGTCATGGAACGGGCGAGCAGTACTTC
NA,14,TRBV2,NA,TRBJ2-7,CASSPSGLPYEQYF,TGTGCCAGCAGCCCCTCGGGACTTCCCTACGAGCAGTACTTC
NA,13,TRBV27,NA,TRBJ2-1,CASSLSWGTKQFF,TGTGCCAGCAGTTTATCGTGGGGGACCAAGCAGTTCTTC
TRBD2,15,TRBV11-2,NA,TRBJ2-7,CASSLAREASYEQYF,TGTGCCAGCAGCTTAGCCCGGGAGGCGAGCTACGAGCAGTACTTC
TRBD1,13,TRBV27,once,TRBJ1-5,CASSMTGSQPQHF,TGTGCCAGCAGTATGACAGGGAGTCAGCCCCAGCATTTT
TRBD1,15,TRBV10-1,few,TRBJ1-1,CASRSEDRVNTEAFF,TGCGCCAGCAGGTCGGAGGACAGGGTCAACACTGAAGCTTTCTTT
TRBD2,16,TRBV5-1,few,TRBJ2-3,CASSFSQLAGTDTQYF,TGCGCCAGCAGCTTTAGTCAACTAGCGGGCACAGATACGCAGTATTTT
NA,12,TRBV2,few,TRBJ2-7,CASTRLGDEQYF,TGTGCCAGCACCAGATTGGGGGACGAGCAGTACTTC
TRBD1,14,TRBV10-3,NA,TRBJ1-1,CAIRTGQENTEAFF,TGTGCCATCAGAACGGGACAGGAGAACACTGAAGCTTTCTTT
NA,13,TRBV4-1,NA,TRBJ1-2,CASSQDPPGGYTF,TGCGCCAGCAGCCAAGATCCACCCGGGGGCTACACCTTC
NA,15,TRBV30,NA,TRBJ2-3,CAWRMAGASTDTQYF,TGTGCCTGGAGAATGGCGGGGGCTAGCACAGATACGCAGTATTTT
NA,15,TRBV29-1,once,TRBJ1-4,CSVPLTGDPVKGLFF,TGCAGCGTCCCACTAACCGGGGACCCTGTGAAGGGACTGTTTTTT
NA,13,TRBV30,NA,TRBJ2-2,CAWSGPNTGELFF,TGTGCCTGGAGCGGTCCGAACACCGGGGAGCTGTTTTTT
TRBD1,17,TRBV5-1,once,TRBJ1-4,CASSLGPGQGGSEKLFF,TGCGCCAGCAGCTTAGGACCGGGACAGGGAGGGTCTGAAAAACTGTTTTTT
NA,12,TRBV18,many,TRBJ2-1,CASSPLPYEQFF,TGTGCCAGCTCACCACTACCGTATGAGCAGTTCTTC
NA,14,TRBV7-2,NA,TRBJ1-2,CATMKVIANYGYTF,TGTGCCACGATGAAAGTTATAGCTAACTATGGCTACACCTTC